Here is one T cell receptor beta chain with its context. Germline CDR1 is SEHNR and CDR2 is FQNEAQ (reference sequence). This CDR3 spans 15 amino acids. The germline V and J ends were trimmed by 5 bases and 2 bases, with 13 bases remaining between them. The data were obtained in a study of shared clonotypes between healthy human individuals. On the study more broadly: For every donor, three CD4 naive, three CD4 memory, two CD8 naive and one CD8 memory plates were used.

Profiling relied on immunoSEQ multiplex PCR, and the TCRdb table lists in-frame clones only, not all of them. Of roughly 1,500,000 clones in the sample, approximately 98% were seen once. Input material: naive CD4+ T cells sorted from blood. The subset here: CD45RA+ positively selected. The clonotype originates from a man aged 25 to 45 in good health. V is TRBV7-9 and J is TRBJ2-1; possible D gene TRBD2, 5 bases. The CDR3 nucleotides are TGTGCCAGCAGCCCCGCCGGGATTGCCTACAATGAGCAGTTCTTC. Protein sequence: CASSPAGIAYNEQFF.